This T cell receptor (beta chain) was captured in a study of metastatic and nonmetastatic thyroid tumors (TCRdb year 2020). Regarding the study in general: The researchers compared repertoires between peripheral blood samples and tumor or nodule tissue samples from patients with malignant or benign thyroid disease. What the research found in general, with its limitations: In both blood and tumor samples, malignant tumors were reported to have significantly higher TCR beta diversity than benign nodules.

In this sample, this clone turned up many times. This clone's antigen is unknown. Base qualities are not provided; no much larger clone lies one nucleotide away. The library was built by means of PCR. This sample was sequenced with an Illumina HiSeq 4000. High-throughput sequencing was used to profile the CDR3 region of the TCR beta-chain in every patient. Per the authors' processing: A classifier to discriminate distant-metastatic papillary thyroid cancer patients was built from CDR3 differences across clinicopathological groups. Repertoire diversity was assessed with the Shannon index, and tumor-blood repertoire similarity with the Morisita-Horn index. TCRdb ran its own pipeline on the public reads, namely fastp trimming at Q25 and MiXCR clone calling, and kept in-frame beta chains. These V and J calls derive from TCRdb rather than the authors' analysis. The sample table shows roughly 57,000 clones, and approximately 22% are seen once. The biggest ten clones account for 4% of the sample.

No treatment had been received by any patient before thyroid surgery. Patient clinical samples collected from the early 2010s to the late 2010s were retrospectively analysed using T-cell receptor beta sequencing. There are 14 amino acids in the CDR3, from cysteine to phenylalanine inclusive. Only CDR3 DNA is held: 42 bases, read in frame from base 1. Between the V and J ends, shortened by 4 bases and 6 bases respectively, the junction contains 12 bases. The CDR1 and CDR2 encoded by the germline V gene are KGHDR and SFDVKD. The chain uses TRBV24-1 and TRBJ2-1, with no reliable assignment of the D segment. The receptor's source is a female donor with papillary thyroid cancer or a benign thyroid nodule (not recorded which). Some clones in this sample may be carry-over from other donors' samples. The source material was blood. The CDR3 here reads CATSDPPRFNEQFF. The nucleotide sequence is TGTGCCACCAGTGACCCCCCCCGGTTCAATGAGCAGTTCTTC.